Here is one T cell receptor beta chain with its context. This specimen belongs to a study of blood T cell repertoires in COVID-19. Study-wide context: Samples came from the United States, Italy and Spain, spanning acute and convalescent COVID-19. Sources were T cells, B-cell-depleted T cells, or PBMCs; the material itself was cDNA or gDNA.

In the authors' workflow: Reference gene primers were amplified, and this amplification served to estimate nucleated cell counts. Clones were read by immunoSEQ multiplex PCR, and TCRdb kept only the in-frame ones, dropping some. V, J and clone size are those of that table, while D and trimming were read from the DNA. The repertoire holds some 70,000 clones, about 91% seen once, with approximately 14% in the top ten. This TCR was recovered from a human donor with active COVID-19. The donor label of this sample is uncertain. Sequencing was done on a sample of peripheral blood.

This CDR3 reads CASSNPGLAGGLHEQFF. CDR3 nucleotide sequence: TGTGCCAGCAGTAATCCGGGACTAGCGGGAGGCTTGCATGAGCAGTTCTTC. This rearrangement joins TRBV3-1 (or the pseudogene TRBV3-2) to TRBJ2-1; TRBD2 matches 15 bases. CDR3 length: 17 amino acids. J lost 8 bases, V lost 6 bases, and 11 bases had no gene match. Germline values: CDR1 LGHDT, CDR2 YNNKEL (reference sequence).